This entry lists 28 T cell receptor beta chains sequenced from one sample in a study of Ad26.COV2.S vaccination and SARS-CoV-2 variants. Produced via immunoSEQ multiplex PCR; TCRdb's table is partial and in-frame only. The sample gives about 330,000 clones, around 90% of which show up once; 5% to 6.5% is in the top ten. The treatment denotes: about 20 received Ad26.COV2.S at low or high dose, single or two shots; several received placebo; per-sample allocation not given. Specimens were obtained on day 63 following the first vaccine or placebo injection. Sequencing used peripheral blood, obtained in a trial of Ad26.COV2.S vaccine versus placebo. These receptors were collected from a person aged 18 to 59 who received the Ad26.COV2.S COVID-19 vaccine or a placebo.

The chain links TRBV18 to TRBJ1-4, with D unresolved. The CDR3 spans 14 residues. Germline values: CDR1 KGHSH, CDR2 LQKENI. Between the trimmed V and J ends, which lost 1 base and 4 bases, there was a span of 7 bases. CDR3 protein: CASSPRELNEKLFF. CDR3 in DNA: TGTGCCAGCTCACCACGGGAGCTTAATGAAAAACTGTTTTTT.

This chain connects TRBV6-5 to TRBJ1-2; 8 bases agree with TRBD1. This CDR3 comprises 14 residues. The trim removed 6 bases at V and 3 bases at J, leaving 6 bases unmatched. Germline CDR1 reads MNHEY; CDR2 reads SVGAGI. CDR3 sequence (DNA): TGTGCCAGCAGATTCGGACAGGGAGACTATGGCTACACCTTC. Protein: CASRFGQGDYGYTF.

Only a few counts were recorded for this clone. V is TRBV6-1 and J is TRBJ1-5; D uncertain. The length of the CDR3 is 14 residues. V lost 1 base, J lost 5 bases, and 9 bases lay in between. Germline V gene sequence: CDR1 MNHNS, CDR2 SASEGT. CDR3 DNA sequence: TGTGCCAGCAGTGAAGGAAGGGTCGATCAGCCCCAGCATTTT. Encoded protein: CASSEGRVDQPQHF.

V and J are TRBV5-4 and TRBJ1-4, with D hard to call. Germline lookup yields CDR1 SGHNT and CDR2 YYREEE (reference sequence). The V and J ends lost 4 bases and 0 bases respectively, with 10 bases between them. There are 15 residues in the CDR3. For the CDR3, the DNA is TGTGCCAGCAGCCGCTCCGCGGCAACTAATGAAAAACTGTTTTTT. Encoded protein: CASSRSAATNEKLFF. The full variable domain, completed using reference TRBV5-4 and TRBJ1-4, is ETGVTQSPTHLIKTRGQQVTLRCSSQSGHNTVSWYQQALGQGPQFIFQYYREEENGRGNFPPRFSGLQFPNYSSELNVNALELDDSALYLCASSRSAATNEKLFFGSGTQLSVL.

The chain couples TRBV3-1 (or the pseudogene TRBV3-2) to TRBJ2-4; D is unclear. The CDR3 spans 15 residues. V was clipped by 1 base and J by 10 bases, with 17 bases between them. The germline CDR1 and CDR2 sequences are LGHDT and YNNKEL (reference sequence). In nucleotides, the CDR3 is TGTGCCAGCAGCCAAGGGGGTGGGTTTGCCACAATTCAGTACTTC. It translates to CASSQGGGFATIQYF.

The chain joins TRBV27 to TRBJ2-6; no clear D gene. This CDR3 is built from 16 residues. V was clipped by 4 bases and J by 1 base, with 11 bases between them. The V gene's germline CDR1 is MNHEY and CDR2 SMNVEV (reference sequence). The CDR3 sequence is CASSSFLRSGANVLTF. In DNA form, the CDR3 reads TGTGCCAGCAGTTCTTTTTTACGGTCTGGGGCCAACGTCCTGACTTTC.

This clone has a single count. The chain's CDR3 is CASSLGLAGTGELFF. For the CDR3, the DNA is TGTGCCAGCTCTCTTGGACTAGCGGGAACCGGGGAGCTGTTTTTT. This chain joins TRBV18 and TRBJ2-2; TRBD2 agrees at 12 bases. CDR1 KGHSH and CDR2 LQKENI come from the germline V gene. The CDR3 covers 15 residues. J gave up 5 bases and V 6 bases, and 4 bases lay outside the gene matches.

This sequence joins TRBV4-3 and TRBJ2-3; TRBD1 matches 7 bases. The V gene's germline CDR1 is LGHNA and CDR2 YSLEER. The CDR3 has 15 residues. Losses at the gene ends were 1 base for V and 4 bases for J; bases not matched to a gene: 5. The CDR3 sequence is CASSQGAGGPDTQYF. The CDR3 nucleotides are TGCGCCAGCAGCCAAGGGGCAGGGGGACCAGATACGCAGTATTTT.

The gene calls are TRBV7-9 and TRBJ2-3, with a weak D call TRBD1 (5 bases). Trimming shortened V by 6 bases and J by 3 bases, and 13 bases separated the two germline ends. In germline, CDR1 is SEHNR, CDR2 FQNEAQ (reference sequence). The CDR3 is 14 amino acids. In nucleotides, the CDR3 is TGTGCCAGCAGGGGGCAGTTTTCGACAGATACGCAGTATTTT. Residues: CASRGQFSTDTQYF.

The V call is TRBV11-2, the J call TRBJ1-5; TRBD1 agrees at 11 bases. Unmatched junction bases numbered 5, after V lost 5 bases and J lost 5 bases. This CDR3 has 15 amino acids. In germline, CDR1 is SGHAT, CDR2 FQNNGV. The CDR3 protein is CASSLGTGGDQPQHF. The CDR3 DNA follows: TGTGCCAGCAGCCTCGGGACAGGGGGGGATCAGCCCCAGCATTTT.

The chain combines TRBV23-1 with TRBJ1-2, with D tentatively TRBD1 (5 bases). TRBV23-1 is an ORF for which the function is uncertain. V was cut by 11 bases and J by 5 bases, with 18 bases left in between. CDR3 length: 13 amino acids. CDR3 in DNA: TGCGCCCCGATCCCGAGGGGAGATTATGGCTACACCTTC. Amino acids: CAPIPRGDYGYTF.

The chain employs TRBV27 and TRBJ2-2, with TRBD1 matching 9 bases. Germline V CDR1 and CDR2: MNHEY, SMNVEV (reference sequence). There are 16 residues in the CDR3. V shed 8 bases and J 3 bases; nucleotides not matched to a gene: 10. CDR3 residues: CASAGTGIKDTGELFF. Here the CDR3 DNA reads TGTGCCAGCGCCGGGACAGGGATTAAGGACACCGGGGAGCTGTTTTTT.

V is TRBV5-5 and J is TRBJ1-4; D is ambiguous. The CDR3 totals 16 residues. CDR1 SGHKS and CDR2 YYEKEE come from the germline V gene (reference sequence). Trimming took off 4 bases at V and 5 bases at J, with 18 bases between the two ends. The CDR3 sequence: CASSTRPPGVNEKLFF. The CDR3 bases are TGTGCCAGCAGCACCCGACCCCCCGGGGTGAATGAAAAACTGTTTTTT.

The chain joins TRBV24-1 to TRBJ2-5, with 7 bases aligning to TRBD1. Germline CDR1 and CDR2: KGHDR and SFDVKD. After removal of 3 bases from V and 4 bases from J, the junction contained 4 bases not matched to a gene. The CDR3 runs 14 residues. CDR3 DNA sequence: TGTGCCACCAGTGATCGACAGGGTGGAGAGACCCAGTACTTC. Translation gives CATSDRQGGETQYF.

The table lists this clone with a few counts. The gene calls are TRBV6-6 and TRBJ1-2, with 7 bases that match TRBD1. Germline V lookup: CDR1 MNHNY, CDR2 SVGAGI (reference sequence). The CDR3 sequence is 11 residues long. V was pared by 4 bases and J by 11 bases, with 4 bases of the junction left unmatched. Written as DNA, the CDR3 is TGTGCCAGCAGTTTCGACAGGGATTACACCTTC. Encoded protein: CASSFDRDYTF.

The chain uses TRBV3-1 (or the pseudogene TRBV3-2) and TRBJ1-2; unclear D gene. Germline V gene lookup returns CDR1 LGHDT and CDR2 YNNKEL (reference sequence). CDR3 length: 12 amino acids. Trimming stripped 7 bases from V and 8 bases from J, with 14 bases between. The CDR3 nucleotides are TGTGCCAGCACTTTGGGAGGCAAGGGCTACACCTTC. Translating it yields CASTLGGKGYTF.

This chain links TRBV9 with TRBJ2-7; 9 bases line up with TRBD1. This CDR3 is 15 amino acids long. The V gene end was trimmed by 4 bases and the J gene end by 4 bases; junction bases not matched to a gene: 9. Germline V gives CDR1 SGDLS, CDR2 YYNGEE. The DNA of the CDR3 is TGTGCCAGCAGCCCCGCCGGGACAGGGAATTACGAGCAGTACTTC. It yields the protein CASSPAGTGNYEQYF.

The chain combines TRBV2 with TRBJ2-7, with D perhaps TRBD1 (5 bases). Trimming took off 7 bases at V and 0 bases at J, with 10 bases between the two ends. The germline gives CDR1 SNHLY, CDR2 FYNNEI. The CDR3 runs 13 residues. The CDR3 sequence: CASTPDNSYEQYF. The CDR3, as DNA: TGTGCCAGCACTCCGGACAACTCCTACGAGCAGTACTTC.

Notes on this clone: This sample also contains other DNA sequences that code for the same CDR3. This chain uses TRBV19 with TRBJ1-5; D not resolved. CDR3 length equals 15 residues. V was shortened by 4 bases and J by 0 bases, with 10 bases between the two germline ends. CDR1 and CDR2 (germline): LNHDA, SQIVND (reference sequence). The CDR3 spells CASSTGSYSNQPQHF. The CDR3 coding sequence is TGTGCCAGTAGTACGGGATCTTATAGCAATCAGCCCCAGCATTTT.

This clone came up once. This rearrangement joins TRBV28 to TRBJ2-5; 10 positions agree with TRBD2. V gave up 3 bases and J gave up 9 bases; unmatched junction bases: 7. Germline CDR1 reads MDHEN; CDR2 reads SYDVKM. The CDR3 totals 14 residues. CDR3 DNA sequence: TGTGCCAGCAGTTTTCTGAGTCTAGCGGGGGCCCAGTACTTC. Protein product: CASSFLSLAGAQYF.

V gene TRBV7-9 combines with J gene TRBJ1-2; tentative D call: TRBD1 (5 bases). V lost 1 base to trimming and J lost 6 bases, with 12 bases between them. Germline V gene sequence: CDR1 SEHNR, CDR2 FQNEAQ (reference sequence). CDR3 length: 14 amino acids. CDR3 region: CASSLDMGQDGYTF. As DNA, the CDR3 is TGTGCCAGCAGCTTAGACATGGGGCAGGATGGCTACACCTTC.

The V and J genes are TRBV25-1 and TRBJ1-1; possible D gene TRBD1, 6 bases. CDR3 length: 15 amino acids. The ends were cut back, 0 bases at V and 1 base at J, with 9 bases in the middle. Germline values: CDR1 MGHDK, CDR2 SYGVNS. The CDR3 DNA follows: TGTGCCAGCAGTGAATATCAGGGGAGGAACACTGAAGCTTTCTTT. It is translated as CASSEYQGRNTEAFF.

The rearrangement uses TRBV18 and TRBJ1-1; TRBD1 matches 9 bases. CDR3 length equals 17 residues. V gave up 3 bases and J gave up 4 bases; unmatched junction bases: 12. Per germline, CDR1 KGHSH and CDR2 LQKENI. The CDR3 nucleotides read TGTGCCAGCTCACCCCAGGGACAGGGCGACGGTGGCACTGAAGCTTTCTTT. Translation gives CASSPQGQGDGGTEAFF.

This clone was observed once. The chain links TRBV7-2 to TRBJ2-3; possible D gene TRBD1, 5 bases. The germline gives CDR1 SGHTA, CDR2 FQGNSA. With 4 bases removed from V and 2 bases from J, the gap between germline ends came to 13 bases. The CDR3 extends over 15 amino acids. The CDR3 DNA reads as TGTGCCAGCAGCTCAGGGATAATAGACACAGATACGCAGTATTTT. Translation gives CASSSGIIDTDTQYF.

The chain uses TRBV7-9 and TRBJ2-1; 7 nucleotides agree with TRBD1. Trimming removed 5 bases from V and 5 bases from J; junction bases left unmatched: 12. CDR3 length: 16 residues. From germline, CDR1 is SEHNR and CDR2 FQNEAQ (reference sequence). The CDR3: CASSGYRGSPHNEQFF. CDR3 coding DNA: TGTGCCAGCAGCGGTTACAGGGGAAGCCCTCACAATGAGCAGTTCTTC.

The chain has TRBV5-1 and TRBJ1-5; D remains ambiguous. Trimming took off 0 bases at V and 1 base at J, with 8 bases between the two ends. This CDR3 is 15 amino acids long. The V gene's germline CDR1 is SGHRS and CDR2 YFSETQ. The CDR3 loop is CASSLDGESNQPQHF. CDR3 nucleotides: TGCGCCAGCAGCTTGGATGGGGAGAGCAATCAGCCCCAGCATTTT.

This chain links TRBV27 with TRBJ1-4; D is unresolved. The germline V and J ends were trimmed by 4 bases and 8 bases, with 14 bases remaining between them. The CDR3 is made up of 14 amino acids. Per the germline V gene, CDR1 is MNHEY and CDR2 is SMNVEV (reference sequence). CDR3 region: CASSSGYRREKLFF. The CDR3, as DNA: TGTGCCAGCAGTTCTGGGTACCGGCGGGAAAAACTGTTTTTT.

Regarding this clone: Other nucleotide sequences in the sample specify the same CDR3. The V call is TRBV6-2 or TRBV6-3, the J call TRBJ1-2, with D possibly matching TRBD1 (6 bases). V gave up 0 bases and J gave up 8 bases, with 10 bases separating them. This CDR3 has 13 residues. CDR1 is MNHEY, CDR2 SVGEGT, per germline. The CDR3 loop is CASSYSTGYGYTF. The CDR3 DNA is TGTGCCAGCAGTTACTCGACAGGATACGGCTACACCTTC.